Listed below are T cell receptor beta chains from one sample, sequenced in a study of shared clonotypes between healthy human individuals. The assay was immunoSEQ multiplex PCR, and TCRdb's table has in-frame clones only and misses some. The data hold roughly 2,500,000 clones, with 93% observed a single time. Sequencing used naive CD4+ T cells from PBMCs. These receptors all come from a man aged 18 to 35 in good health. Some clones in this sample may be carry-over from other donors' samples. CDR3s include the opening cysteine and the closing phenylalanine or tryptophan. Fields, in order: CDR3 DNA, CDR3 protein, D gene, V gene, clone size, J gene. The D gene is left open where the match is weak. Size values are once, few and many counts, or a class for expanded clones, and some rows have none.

CDR3nt: TGTGCCAGCAGCTTCGGCGGAACTAGCACAGATACGCAGTATTTT
CDR3aa: CASSFGGTSTDTQYF
d_gene: NA
v_gene: TRBV11-2
abundance: NA
j_gene: TRBJ2-3

CDR3nt: TGTGCCAGCTCACCAGTTGGACAGGGCTACGAGCAGTACTTC
CDR3aa: CASSPVGQGYEQYF
d_gene: TRBD1
v_gene: TRBV18
abundance: NA
j_gene: TRBJ2-7

CDR3nt: TGTGCCAGTAGTCCCAGGACAGGGCTGGGCGAGCAGTACTTC
CDR3aa: CASSPRTGLGEQYF
d_gene: TRBD1
v_gene: TRBV19
abundance: NA
j_gene: TRBJ2-7

CDR3nt: TGTGCCAGCAGTTTTCCAGGGGCTCCCTACAATGAGCAGTTCTTC
CDR3aa: CASSFPGAPYNEQFF
d_gene: NA
v_gene: TRBV27
abundance: NA
j_gene: TRBJ2-1

CDR3nt: TGTGCCAGCAGCTTAGAGAAGGGGACTGAAGCTTTCTTT
CDR3aa: CASSLEKGTEAFF
d_gene: NA
v_gene: TRBV7-8
abundance: NA
j_gene: TRBJ1-1

CDR3nt: TGTGCCAGCAGCTTAGCGGGAGGGGTCTTTGGCAATGAGCAGTTCTTC
CDR3aa: CASSLAGGVFGNEQFF
d_gene: TRBD2
v_gene: TRBV7-3
abundance: NA
j_gene: TRBJ2-1

CDR3nt: TGTGCCAGCACCACCTCTACGGCAGATACGCAGTATTTT
CDR3aa: CASTTSTADTQYF
d_gene: NA
v_gene: TRBV27
abundance: once
j_gene: TRBJ2-3

CDR3nt: TGTGCCAGCAGCCCCCGGGTGGGCTACGAGCAGTACTTC
CDR3aa: CASSPRVGYEQYF
d_gene: NA
v_gene: TRBV7-2
abundance: NA
j_gene: TRBJ2-7

CDR3nt: TGTGCCAGCAGTCAAACCGGGACAGCCAACACCGGGGAGCTGTTTTTT
CDR3aa: CASSQTGTANTGELFF
d_gene: TRBD1
v_gene: TRBV28
abundance: NA
j_gene: TRBJ2-2

CDR3nt: TGTGCCAGCACGGAGAACACTGAAGCTTTCTTT
CDR3aa: CASTENTEAFF
d_gene: NA
v_gene: TRBV6-1
abundance: once
j_gene: TRBJ1-1

CDR3nt: TGTGCCAGCAGCTCCAACAGGGGGCCCAACTATGGCTACACCTTC
CDR3aa: CASSSNRGPNYGYTF
d_gene: TRBD1
v_gene: TRBV5-8
abundance: NA
j_gene: TRBJ1-2

CDR3nt: TGTGCCATCAGTGGCCAATTAACAGGGGAAAAACTGTTTTTT
CDR3aa: CAISGQLTGEKLFF
d_gene: NA
v_gene: TRBV10-3
abundance: NA
j_gene: TRBJ1-4

CDR3nt: TGCGCCAGCAGCGAACAAGAGACCCAGTACTTC
CDR3aa: CASSEQETQYF
d_gene: NA
v_gene: TRBV5-1
abundance: NA
j_gene: TRBJ2-5

CDR3nt: TGTGCCAGTAGTAGGTTCGGAGGCACAGATACGCAGTATTTT
CDR3aa: CASSRFGGTDTQYF
d_gene: NA
v_gene: TRBV19
abundance: NA
j_gene: TRBJ2-3

CDR3nt: TGCGCCAGCAGATTACCACTAGCGGGAGGGCCGGATGAGCAGTTCTTC
CDR3aa: CASRLPLAGGPDEQFF
d_gene: TRBD2
v_gene: TRBV5-1
abundance: NA
j_gene: TRBJ2-1

CDR3nt: TGTGCCAGCAGTTTTCTGGGCAGTGCGGGGCATTACGAGCAGTACTTC
CDR3aa: CASSFLGSAGHYEQYF
d_gene: NA
v_gene: TRBV28
abundance: NA
j_gene: TRBJ2-7

CDR3nt: TGTGCCAGCAGTGCAACAGACGGGTACTGGCAGCCCCAGCATTTT
CDR3aa: CASSATDGYWQPQHF
d_gene: NA
v_gene: TRBV28
abundance: once
j_gene: TRBJ1-5

CDR3nt: TGTGCCAGCAGTGACAACGCTGGGGGGGTCTACGAGCAGTACTTC
CDR3aa: CASSDNAGGVYEQYF
d_gene: TRBD2
v_gene: TRBV2
abundance: once
j_gene: TRBJ2-7

CDR3nt: TGTGCCAGCAGCGTAGAAGGGGCGCCTACTGAAGCTTTCTTT
CDR3aa: CASSVEGAPTEAFF
d_gene: NA
v_gene: TRBV9
abundance: NA
j_gene: TRBJ1-1

CDR3nt: TGTGCCAGCAGCTTAGTGCTTCCGGGCGAGCAGTACTTC
CDR3aa: CASSLVLPGEQYF
d_gene: NA
v_gene: TRBV7-9
abundance: NA
j_gene: TRBJ2-7

CDR3nt: TGTGCCAGCAGCACACCGTCCGAGGGAGATACGCAGTATTTT
CDR3aa: CASSTPSEGDTQYF
d_gene: NA
v_gene: TRBV7-2
abundance: NA
j_gene: TRBJ2-3

CDR3nt: TGTGCCAGCAGCGCCGCCGGGGCGGGGAACTATGGCTACACCTTC
CDR3aa: CASSAAGAGNYGYTF
d_gene: NA
v_gene: TRBV7-9
abundance: NA
j_gene: TRBJ1-2

CDR3nt: TGCGCCAGCAGTACAGCAAGCACAGATACGCAGTATTTT
CDR3aa: CASSTASTDTQYF
d_gene: NA
v_gene: TRBV5-1
abundance: NA
j_gene: TRBJ2-3

CDR3nt: TGTGCCAGCAGCCAAGAGGGGACCATCGGGGAGCTGTTTTTT
CDR3aa: CASSQEGTIGELFF
d_gene: NA
v_gene: TRBV4-2
abundance: NA
j_gene: TRBJ2-2

CDR3nt: TGTGCCAGCAGTGGTAGCGGGCCTTCTACGCGTGAGCAGTTCTTC
CDR3aa: CASSGSGPSTREQFF
d_gene: TRBD2
v_gene: TRBV28
abundance: NA
j_gene: TRBJ2-1

CDR3nt: TGTGCCAGCAGCCAAAACCCAACGGCGTCTCGCCCCCACGAGCAGTACTTC
CDR3aa: CASSQNPTASRPHEQYF
d_gene: NA
v_gene: TRBV4-2
abundance: NA
j_gene: TRBJ2-7

CDR3nt: TGCGCCAGCAGCTTGCTTTCGATGAACACTGAAGCTTTCTTT
CDR3aa: CASSLLSMNTEAFF
d_gene: NA
v_gene: TRBV5-1
abundance: NA
j_gene: TRBJ1-1

CDR3nt: TGTGCCAGCAGCCCCAACACGGCCCAAGAGACCCAGTACTTC
CDR3aa: CASSPNTAQETQYF
d_gene: NA
v_gene: TRBV7-2
abundance: NA
j_gene: TRBJ2-5

CDR3nt: TGTGCCACCAGCCCCAGGGGCCTACCCCTCTACGAGCAGTACTTC
CDR3aa: CATSPRGLPLYEQYF
d_gene: NA
v_gene: TRBV6-1
abundance: NA
j_gene: TRBJ2-7

CDR3nt: TGTGCCAGCAGCCCCTCGATTTTATACGAGCAGTTCTTC
CDR3aa: CASSPSILYEQFF
d_gene: NA
v_gene: TRBV7-9
abundance: NA
j_gene: TRBJ2-1

CDR3nt: TGTGCCAGCAGACGGACAGGGTACGAGCAGTACTTC
CDR3aa: CASRRTGYEQYF
d_gene: TRBD1
v_gene: TRBV27
abundance: NA
j_gene: TRBJ2-7

CDR3nt: TGTGCCAGCTCACCGGACCGCTCCTATGGCTACACCTTC
CDR3aa: CASSPDRSYGYTF
d_gene: NA
v_gene: TRBV18
abundance: NA
j_gene: TRBJ1-2

CDR3nt: TGTGCCAGCAGCGTAGGCGGGAGGGAGGAGACCCAGTACTTC
CDR3aa: CASSVGGREETQYF
d_gene: TRBD2
v_gene: TRBV9
abundance: NA
j_gene: TRBJ2-5

CDR3nt: TGCGCCAGCAGCTTCTTTAAGAATAGAGAAGAGACCCAGTACTTC
CDR3aa: CASSFFKNREETQYF
d_gene: NA
v_gene: TRBV5-1
abundance: once
j_gene: TRBJ2-5

CDR3nt: TGTGCCAGCAGTGATCAGGGTATCGGCTACGAGCAGTACTTC
CDR3aa: CASSDQGIGYEQYF
d_gene: NA
v_gene: TRBV2
abundance: NA
j_gene: TRBJ2-7

CDR3nt: TGTGCCAGCAGCCAAGAACTCTACAATGAGCAGTTCTTC
CDR3aa: CASSQELYNEQFF
d_gene: NA
v_gene: TRBV4-2
abundance: NA
j_gene: TRBJ2-1

CDR3nt: TGTGCCAGCAGCTTGGGACTACTCGACTACGAGCAGTACTTC
CDR3aa: CASSLGLLDYEQYF
d_gene: TRBD2
v_gene: TRBV11-2
abundance: NA
j_gene: TRBJ2-7

CDR3nt: TGTGCCAGCAGCCATGGTCCGGAATTAACTACCCAGCATTTT
CDR3aa: CASSHGPELTTQHF
d_gene: NA
v_gene: TRBV7-2
abundance: NA
j_gene: TRBJ1-5

CDR3nt: TGTGCCAGCAGCCACTCTGAGTTCCGGGGTCACACCGGGGAGCTGTTTTTT
CDR3aa: CASSHSEFRGHTGELFF
d_gene: NA
v_gene: TRBV11-3
abundance: NA
j_gene: TRBJ2-2

CDR3nt: TGTGCCAGCTCACCACCTTTGAGTCAGTCGTCCCGCGAGACCCAGTACTTC
CDR3aa: CASSPPLSQSSRETQYF
d_gene: NA
v_gene: TRBV18
abundance: NA
j_gene: TRBJ2-5

CDR3nt: TGTGCCAGCGTAGCGTACCCAAATTCACCCCTCCACTTT
CDR3aa: CASVAYPNSPLHF
d_gene: NA
v_gene: TRBV2
abundance: NA
j_gene: TRBJ1-6

CDR3nt: TGCGAAACCGCAGACTTTAACACTGAAGCTTTCTTT
CDR3aa: CETADFNTEAFF
d_gene: NA
v_gene: TRBV6-1
abundance: NA
j_gene: TRBJ1-1

CDR3nt: TGTGCCAGCAGCTCCAGGCAGAGCGCACGTCTCGACTATGGCTACACCTTC
CDR3aa: CASSSRQSARLDYGYTF
d_gene: NA
v_gene: TRBV7-2
abundance: NA
j_gene: TRBJ1-2

CDR3nt: TGTGCCAGTACCCCGACAGCTACCTCTTATGGCTACACCTTC
CDR3aa: CASTPTATSYGYTF
d_gene: NA
v_gene: TRBV19
abundance: NA
j_gene: TRBJ1-2

CDR3nt: TGTGCCAGCAGCTTCGGACCCCTTTACACTGAAGCTTTCTTT
CDR3aa: CASSFGPLYTEAFF
d_gene: NA
v_gene: TRBV6-5
abundance: NA
j_gene: TRBJ1-1

CDR3nt: TGCGCCAGCAGCTTGAGTAACTATGGCTACACCTTC
CDR3aa: CASSLSNYGYTF
d_gene: NA
v_gene: TRBV5-1
abundance: NA
j_gene: TRBJ1-2

CDR3nt: TGTGCCAGCTCCAGCAGGACAGGGGGGGAGCAGTACTTC
CDR3aa: CASSSRTGGEQYF
d_gene: TRBD1
v_gene: TRBV7-2
abundance: once
j_gene: TRBJ2-7

CDR3nt: TGTGCCAGCAGCGACAGAAACACCATATATTTT
CDR3aa: CASSDRNTIYF
d_gene: NA
v_gene: TRBV9
abundance: NA
j_gene: TRBJ1-3

CDR3nt: TGTGCCAGTAGTAGGACACTAGCGTCGCGAGGAGCCGGGGAGCTGTTTTTT
CDR3aa: CASSRTLASRGAGELFF
d_gene: TRBD2
v_gene: TRBV19
abundance: once
j_gene: TRBJ2-2

CDR3nt: TGCGCCAGCAGCCGGACAGGGTTGAACACCGGGGAGCTGTTTTTT
CDR3aa: CASSRTGLNTGELFF
d_gene: TRBD1
v_gene: TRBV4-1
abundance: NA
j_gene: TRBJ2-2

CDR3nt: TGTGCCAGCAGCTTAGCAATGAACACAGCTTCCTACGAGCAGTACTTC
CDR3aa: CASSLAMNTASYEQYF
d_gene: NA
v_gene: TRBV7-2
abundance: NA
j_gene: TRBJ2-7

CDR3nt: TGTGCCAGCAGCTTAGGAGGTGGGGGGCGGGAGACTGAAGCTTTCTTT
CDR3aa: CASSLGGGGRETEAFF
d_gene: NA
v_gene: TRBV7-9
abundance: NA
j_gene: TRBJ1-1

CDR3nt: TGTGCCAGCAGCCAGACAGGGAGGACCTACGAGCAGTACTTC
CDR3aa: CASSQTGRTYEQYF
d_gene: NA
v_gene: TRBV7-9
abundance: once
j_gene: TRBJ2-7

CDR3nt: TGCGCCAGCAGCGTCGGGATTTCCTACGAGCAGTACTTC
CDR3aa: CASSVGISYEQYF
d_gene: NA
v_gene: TRBV5-1
abundance: once
j_gene: TRBJ2-7